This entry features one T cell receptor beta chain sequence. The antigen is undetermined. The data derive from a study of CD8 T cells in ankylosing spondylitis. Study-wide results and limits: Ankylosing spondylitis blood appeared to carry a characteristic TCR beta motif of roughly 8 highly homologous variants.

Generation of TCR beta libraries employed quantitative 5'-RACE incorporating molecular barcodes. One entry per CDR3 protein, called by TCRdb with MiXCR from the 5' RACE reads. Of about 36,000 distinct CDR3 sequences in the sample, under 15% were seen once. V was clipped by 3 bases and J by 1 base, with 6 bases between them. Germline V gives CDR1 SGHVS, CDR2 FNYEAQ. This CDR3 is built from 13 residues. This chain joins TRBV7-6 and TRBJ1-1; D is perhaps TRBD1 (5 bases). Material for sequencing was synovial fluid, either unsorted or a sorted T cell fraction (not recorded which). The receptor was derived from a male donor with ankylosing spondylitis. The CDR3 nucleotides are TGTGCCAGCAGCTTGACAGCGAACACTGAAGCTTTCTTT. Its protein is CASSLTANTEAFF.